Included here is one TCR beta chain sequence, with context. No antigen is known for it. The data were obtained in a study of circulating and synovial CD4+ cells in juvenile arthritis. Method: immunoSEQ multiplex PCR; TCRdb's copy keeps in-frame clones and lacks some. The sample shows tens of thousands of clones, around 93% of them seen only once. The ends were cut back, 1 base at V and 4 bases at J, with 14 bases in the middle. From germline, CDR1 is SGDLS and CDR2 YYNGEE. This CDR3 region has 16 residues. Study-wide results and caveats: Diversity here was lower than in bulk blood CD4 cells.

Material: CD4+ T cells from blood. The chain combines TRBV9 with TRBJ2-2; D perhaps matches TRBD1 (5 bases). The sequence derives from a human donor with juvenile idiopathic arthritis. The CDR3 protein is CASSVYRTAPTGELFF. The DNA of the CDR3 is TGTGCCAGCAGCGTATACAGGACGGCCCCCACCGGGGAGCTGTTTTTT.